This T cell receptor (beta chain) was sequenced during a study of shared clonotypes between healthy human individuals. Study-level background: Per donor, CD8 memory used one plate, CD8 naive used two, CD4 memory used three and CD4 naive used three.

The study's findings and limits: Lower generation probabilities were found for non-shared clonotypes than for those shared by all four donors. Researchers sampled only blood; tissue repertoires likely differ. Naive subsets generally exceeded memory subsets in estimated richness.

In the case of this clone: Its antigen is as yet unknown.

In the naive CD8 group, cells lacked CD45RO and were positively selected for CCR7, so terminally differentiated effector memory CD45RA+ cells were left out. CDR3 length: 14 amino acids. V gave up 6 bases and J gave up 2 bases; unmatched junction bases: 6. Germline CDR1 is ENHRY and CDR2 is SYGVKD. Sequencing used immunoSEQ multiplex PCR; TCRdb keeps in-frame clones, though not all of them. The sample gives around 1,900,000 clones, 93% of which show up once; around 1.8% is in the top ten. This clonotype was obtained from a man younger than 30 in good health. Some clones in this sample may be carry-over from other donors' samples. The V and J genes are TRBV10-3 and TRBJ2-7; 8 bases match TRBD1. The sequenced sample consisted of naive CD8+ T cells from PBMCs. In nucleotides, the CDR3 is TGTGCCATCAGGCCGGGACAGGTTCCCTACGAGCAGTACTTC. This translates into CAIRPGQVPYEQYF.